Included here is one T cell receptor (beta chain) sequence, with context. This sample was included in a study of blood T cell repertoires in COVID-19. Profiled with immunoSEQ multiplex PCR; TCRdb holds only in-frame clones, not every one. Altogether some 150,000 clones are present, roughly 90% being singletons, with the ten largest covering 0.75% to 0.95%. Sequenced: peripheral blood. This clonotype was obtained from a woman between 50 and 59 years old with acute or convalescent COVID-19.

The CDR3 bases are TGTGCCAGCAGGAGCCGACAGGGAAGCCTCTACACCTTC. Its translation is CASRSRQGSLYTF. This rearrangement joins TRBV2 to TRBJ1-2; TRBD1 aligns across 7 bases. Trimming removed 6 bases from V and 10 bases from J; junction bases left unmatched: 11. In germline, CDR1 is SNHLY, CDR2 FYNNEI. This CDR3 is 13 amino acids long.